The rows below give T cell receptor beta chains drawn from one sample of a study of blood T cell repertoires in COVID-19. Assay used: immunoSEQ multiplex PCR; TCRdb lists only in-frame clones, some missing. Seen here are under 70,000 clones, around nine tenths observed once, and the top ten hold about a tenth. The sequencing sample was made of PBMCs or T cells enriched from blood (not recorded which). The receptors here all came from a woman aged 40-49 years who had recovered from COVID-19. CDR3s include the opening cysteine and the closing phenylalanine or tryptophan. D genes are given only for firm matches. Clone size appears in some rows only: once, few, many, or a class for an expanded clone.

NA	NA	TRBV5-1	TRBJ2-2	TGCGCCAGCAGCTTGACTACGAACACCGGGGAGCTGTTTTTT	CASSLTTNTGELFF
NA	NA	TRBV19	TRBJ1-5	TGTGCCAGTAGTTCTACCGGGTCCAATCAGCCCCAGCATTTT	CASSSTGSNQPQHF
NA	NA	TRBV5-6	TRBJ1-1	TGTGCCAGCAGCTTGTCTACCAGGGGAGGGGACACTGAAGCTTTCTTT	CASSLSTRGGDTEAFF
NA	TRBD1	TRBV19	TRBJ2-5	TGTGCCAGTAGTGTGGGGACAGGGTCCCAAGAGACCCAGTACTTC	CASSVGTGSQETQYF
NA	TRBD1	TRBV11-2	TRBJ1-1	TGTGCCAGCAGCGCGGACAGGGACACTGAAGCTTTCTTT	CASSADRDTEAFF
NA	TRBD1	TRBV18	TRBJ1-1	TGTGCCAGCTCACGGAACTCGGACAGGGAGAACACTGAAGCTTTCTTT	CASSRNSDRENTEAFF
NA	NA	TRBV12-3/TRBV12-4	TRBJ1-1	TGTGCCAGCAGTCCCGGGGTGAACACTGAAGCTTTCTTT	CASSPGVNTEAFF
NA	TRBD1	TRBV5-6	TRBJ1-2	TGTGCCAGCAGCCGGGGACAGGGGATCTATGGCTACACCTTC	CASSRGQGIYGYTF
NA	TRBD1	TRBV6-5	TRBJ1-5	TGTGCCAGCAGCCCAAGCCGACAGGGTCGACAGCCCCAGCATTTT	CASSPSRQGRQPQHF
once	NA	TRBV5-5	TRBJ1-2	TGTGCCAGCAGCTTGGATCAGGGCCGTTATGGCTACACCTTC	CASSLDQGRYGYTF
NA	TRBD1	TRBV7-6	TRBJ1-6	TGTGCCAGCAGCCAACGACAGGGAGATAATTCACCCCTCCACTTT	CASSQRQGDNSPLHF
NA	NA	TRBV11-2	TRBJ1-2	TGTGCCAGCAGCCCCCTAGTCCGACGTGGCTACACCTTC	CASSPLVRRGYTF
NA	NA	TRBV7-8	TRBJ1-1	TGTGCCAGCAGGGAAGGACGGACGACGGGAGTGACTGAAGCTTTCTTT	CASREGRTTGVTEAFF
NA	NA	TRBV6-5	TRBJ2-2	TGTGCCTCCCTCGGGTCCGCGAACACCGGGGAGCTGTTTTTT	CASLGSANTGELFF
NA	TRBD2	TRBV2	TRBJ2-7	TGTGCCAGCAGTGGAAGCGGGGGGGGTCCTTTCTACGAGCAGTACTTC	CASSGSGGGPFYEQYF
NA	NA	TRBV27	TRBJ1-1	TGTGCCAGCAGTTTATCACAGCCTAAGAACACTGAAGCTTTCTTT	CASSLSQPKNTEAFF
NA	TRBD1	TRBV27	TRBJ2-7	TGTGCAAAGCAGCCACCCCCCGGACAGGGCTACGAGCAGTACTTC	CAKQPPPGQGYEQYF
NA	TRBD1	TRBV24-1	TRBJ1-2	TGTGCCACCAGTGATCCCGGGACAGGAGGGCACGGCTACACCTTC	CATSDPGTGGHGYTF
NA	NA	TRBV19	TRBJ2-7	TGTGCCAGTAGTCTCTTCGGGGGATCACTGTACTTC	CASSLFGGSLYF
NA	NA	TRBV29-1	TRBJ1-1	TGCAGCGTCAGCTCGCTCCGGGGAAACACTGAAGCTTTCTTT	CSVSSLRGNTEAFF
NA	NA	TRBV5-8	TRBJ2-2	TGTGCCAGCAGCTTGAGTTCGAGTCAGGCGGGCCCCGGGGAGCTGTTTTTT	CASSLSSSQAGPGELFF
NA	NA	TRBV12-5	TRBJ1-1	TGTGCTAGTGGTCCGCACAGGGTAGGAGGGAACACTGAAGCTTTCTTT	CASGPHRVGGNTEAFF
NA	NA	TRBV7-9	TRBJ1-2	TGTGCCAGCAGCTTAGACAGTAATAACTATGGCTACACCTTC	CASSLDSNNYGYTF
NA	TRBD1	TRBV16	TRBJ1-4	TGTGCCAGCAGCCAATCACAGGGGAGGTCCAATGGTGAAAAACTGTTTTTT	CASSQSQGRSNGEKLFF
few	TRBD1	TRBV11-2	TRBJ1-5	TGTGCCAGCAGCCCAGGGACAGGGTTTCAGCCCCAGCATTTT	CASSPGTGFQPQHF
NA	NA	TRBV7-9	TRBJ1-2	TGTGCCAGCAGCTTAACCTCGGGACAACAGAGCTATGGCTACACCTTC	CASSLTSGQQSYGYTF
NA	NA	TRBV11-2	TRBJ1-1	TGTGCCAGCACCTTCGGCGGGGTAGGGAACACTGAAGCTTTCTTT	CASTFGGVGNTEAFF
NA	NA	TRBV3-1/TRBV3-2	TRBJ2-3	TGTGCCAGCAGCCTTCGGGCGGCGGGGCCAAGCACAGATACGCAGTATTTT	CASSLRAAGPSTDTQYF
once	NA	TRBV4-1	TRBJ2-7	TGCGCCAGCAGCCAGGGGGCGAACTACGAGCAGTACTTC	CASSQGANYEQYF
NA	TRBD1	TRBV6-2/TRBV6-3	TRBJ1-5	TGTGCCAGCAGTTACATCGGGACAGGTAACATCGGTAAGGATCAGCCCCAGCATTTT	CASSYIGTGNIGKDQPQHF
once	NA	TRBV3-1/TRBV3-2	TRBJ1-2	TGTGCCAGCAGCCACGCTGTCGGGAACTATGGCTACACCTTC	CASSHAVGNYGYTF
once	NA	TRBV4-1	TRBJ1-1	TGCGCCAGCAGCCAGCCCGGTGATACTGAAGCTTTCTTT	CASSQPGDTEAFF
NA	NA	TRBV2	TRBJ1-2	TGTGCCAGCAGGGTGGAGGCTCGCCCCTTCTTC	CASRVEARPFF